This T cell receptor beta chain appears in the sequencing data of a study of CD8 T cells in Susac syndrome. The CDR3 extends over 14 amino acids. In germline, CDR1 is MDHEN, CDR2 SYDVKM. Between the trimmed V and J ends, which lost 3 bases and 6 bases, there was a span of 15 bases. Random hexamers were used to reverse transcribe roughly 0.45 to 1 ug of RNA. immunoSEQ multiplex PCR amplified TCR beta CDR3 across 54 Vbeta, 13 Jbeta. TCRdb used MiXCR to reprocess the immunoSEQ multiplex PCR reads, holding one entry per CDR3 protein. Of around 99,000 distinct CDR3 sequences listed, about 95% are singletons.

The origin of this receptor is a human donor in good health. The genes are TRBV28 and TRBJ2-7; TRBD1 might be the D (6 bases). Sequencing was carried out using CD4+ T cells from PBMCs. The CDR3 reads CASSLATGFGEQYF. In DNA form, the CDR3 reads TGTGCCAGCAGTTTGGCGACAGGATTTGGCGAGCAGTACTTC.